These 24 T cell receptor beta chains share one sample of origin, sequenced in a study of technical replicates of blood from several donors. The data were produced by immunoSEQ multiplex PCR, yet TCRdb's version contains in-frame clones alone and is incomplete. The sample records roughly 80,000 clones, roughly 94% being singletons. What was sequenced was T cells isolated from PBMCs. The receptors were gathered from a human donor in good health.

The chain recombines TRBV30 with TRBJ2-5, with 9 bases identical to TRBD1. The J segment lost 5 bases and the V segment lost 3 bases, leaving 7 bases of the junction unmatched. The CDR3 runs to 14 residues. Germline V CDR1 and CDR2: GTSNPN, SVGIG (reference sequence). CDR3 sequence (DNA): TGTGCCTGGAGGGGGACAGGGCATTGGGAGACCCAGTACTTC. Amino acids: CAWRGTGHWETQYF.

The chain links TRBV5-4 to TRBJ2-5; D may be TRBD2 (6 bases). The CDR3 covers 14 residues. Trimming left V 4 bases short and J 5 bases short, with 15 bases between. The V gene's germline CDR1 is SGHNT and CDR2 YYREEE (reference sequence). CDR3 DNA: TGTGCCAGCAGCGTTCTTCTTGGGGGGGAGACCCAGTACTTC. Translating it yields CASSVLLGGETQYF. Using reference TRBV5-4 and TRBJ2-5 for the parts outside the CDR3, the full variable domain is ETGVTQSPTHLIKTRGQQVTLRCSSQSGHNTVSWYQQALGQGPQFIFQYYREEENGRGNFPPRFSGLQFPNYSSELNVNALELDDSALYLCASSVLLGGETQYFGPGTRLLVL.

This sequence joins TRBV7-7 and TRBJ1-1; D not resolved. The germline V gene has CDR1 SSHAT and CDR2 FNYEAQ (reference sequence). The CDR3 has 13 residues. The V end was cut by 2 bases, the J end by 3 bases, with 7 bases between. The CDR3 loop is CASSLSGDTEAFF. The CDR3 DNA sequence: TGTGCCAGCAGCTTATCGGGTGACACTGAAGCTTTCTTT.

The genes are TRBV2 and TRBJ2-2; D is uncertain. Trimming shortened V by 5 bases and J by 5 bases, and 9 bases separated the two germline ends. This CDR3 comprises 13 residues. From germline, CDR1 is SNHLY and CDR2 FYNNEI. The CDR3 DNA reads TGTGCCAGCAGTCTGACTGGGACCGGGGAGCTGTTTTTT. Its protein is CASSLTGTGELFF.

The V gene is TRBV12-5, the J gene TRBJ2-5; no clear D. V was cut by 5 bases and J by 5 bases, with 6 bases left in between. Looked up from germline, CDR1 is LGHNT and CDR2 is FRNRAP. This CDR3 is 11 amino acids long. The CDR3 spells CASGPSETQYF. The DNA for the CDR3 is TGTGCTAGTGGTCCGTCTGAGACCCAGTACTTC.

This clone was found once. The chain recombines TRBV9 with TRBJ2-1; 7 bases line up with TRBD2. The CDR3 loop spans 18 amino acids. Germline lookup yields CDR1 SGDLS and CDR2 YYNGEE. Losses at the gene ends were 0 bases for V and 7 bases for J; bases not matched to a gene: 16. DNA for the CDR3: TGTGCCAGCAGCGTAGCTGCCCAGGGAGTAGCGGGTCTAAATGAGCAGTTCTTC. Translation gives CASSVAAQGVAGLNEQFF.

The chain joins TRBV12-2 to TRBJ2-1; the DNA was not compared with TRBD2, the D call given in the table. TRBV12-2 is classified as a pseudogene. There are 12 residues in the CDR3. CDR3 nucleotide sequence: TGTACGACTAGCTTTACCTACAATGAGCAGTTCTTC. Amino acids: CTTSFTYNEQFF.

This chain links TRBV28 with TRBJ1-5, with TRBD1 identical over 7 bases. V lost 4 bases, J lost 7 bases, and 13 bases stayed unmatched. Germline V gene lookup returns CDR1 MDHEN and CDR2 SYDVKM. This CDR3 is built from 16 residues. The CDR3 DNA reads TGTGCCAGCAGTTGGTTAATTGGGACAGTGGGCCAGCCCCAGCATTTT. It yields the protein CASSWLIGTVGQPQHF.

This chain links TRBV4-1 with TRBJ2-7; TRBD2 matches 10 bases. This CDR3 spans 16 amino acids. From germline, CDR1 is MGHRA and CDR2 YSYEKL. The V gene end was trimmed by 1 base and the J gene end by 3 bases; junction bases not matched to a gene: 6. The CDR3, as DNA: TGCGCCAGCAGCCAAGGGAGTAGCGGGGGGAACTACGAGCAGTACTTC. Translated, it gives CASSQGSSGGNYEQYF.

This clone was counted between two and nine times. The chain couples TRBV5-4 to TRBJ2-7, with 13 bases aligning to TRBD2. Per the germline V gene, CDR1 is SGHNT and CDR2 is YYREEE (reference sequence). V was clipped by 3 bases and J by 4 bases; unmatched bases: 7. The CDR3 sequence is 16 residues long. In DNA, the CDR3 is TGTGCCAGCAGCTCTTCGTGGACTAGCGGGAGTTACGAGCAGTACTTC. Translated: CASSSSWTSGSYEQYF.

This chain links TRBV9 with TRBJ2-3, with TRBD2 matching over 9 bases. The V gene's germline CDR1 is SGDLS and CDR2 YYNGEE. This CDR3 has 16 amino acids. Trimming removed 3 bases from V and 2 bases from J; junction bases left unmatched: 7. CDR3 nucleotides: TGTGCCAGCAGCGGGGCGGGAGGGGACTCCACAGATACGCAGTATTTT. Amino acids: CASSGAGGDSTDTQYF.

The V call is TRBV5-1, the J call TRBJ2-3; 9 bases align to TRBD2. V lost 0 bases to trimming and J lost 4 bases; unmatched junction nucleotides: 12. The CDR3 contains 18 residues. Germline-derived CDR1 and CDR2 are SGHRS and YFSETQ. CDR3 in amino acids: CASSLVGNSGRGADTQYF. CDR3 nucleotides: TGCGCCAGCAGCTTGGTCGGAAATAGCGGGAGAGGAGCAGATACGCAGTATTTT. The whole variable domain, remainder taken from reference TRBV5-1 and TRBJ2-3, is KAGVTQTPRYLIKTRGQQVTLSCSPISGHRSVSWYQQTPGQGLQFLFEYFSETQRNKGNFPGRFSGRQFSNSRSEMNVSTLELGDSALYLCASSLVGNSGRGADTQYFGPGTRLTVL.

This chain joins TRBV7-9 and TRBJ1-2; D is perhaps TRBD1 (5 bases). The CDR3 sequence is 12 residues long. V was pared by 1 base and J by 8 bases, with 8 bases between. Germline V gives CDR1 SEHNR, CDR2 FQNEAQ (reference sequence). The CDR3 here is CASSLGRDGYTF. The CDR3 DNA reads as TGTGCCAGCAGCTTAGGGAGGGACGGCTACACCTTC.

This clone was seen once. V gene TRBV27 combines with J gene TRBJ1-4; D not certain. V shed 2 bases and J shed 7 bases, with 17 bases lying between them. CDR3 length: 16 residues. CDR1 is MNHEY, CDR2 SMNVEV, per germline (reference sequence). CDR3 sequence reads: CASSLADREGGEKLFF. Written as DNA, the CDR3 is TGTGCCAGCAGTTTAGCGGATAGGGAGGGAGGTGAAAAACTGTTTTTT.

CDR3 DNA: TGTGCCAGCAGCGTAGGCGGGAGGGCCCAAGAGACCCAGTACTTC. Translation gives CASSVGGRAQETQYF. The chain combines TRBV9 with TRBJ2-5; 9 bases line up with TRBD2. This CDR3 contains 15 residues. CDR1 SGDLS and CDR2 YYNGEE come from the germline V gene. The J segment lost 1 base and the V segment lost 0 bases, leaving 1 base of the junction unmatched. Full variable domain (outside the CDR3, taken from reference TRBV9 and TRBJ2-5): DSGVTQTPKHLITATGQRVTLRCSPRSGDLSVYWYQQSLDQGLQFLIQYYNGEERAKGNILERFSAQQFPDLHSELNLSSLELGDSALYFCASSVGGRAQETQYFGPGTRLLVL.

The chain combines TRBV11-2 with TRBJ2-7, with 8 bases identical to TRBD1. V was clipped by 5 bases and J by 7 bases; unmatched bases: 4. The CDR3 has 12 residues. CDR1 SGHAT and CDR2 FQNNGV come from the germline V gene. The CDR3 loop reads CASSQDRVEQYF. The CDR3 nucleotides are TGTGCCAGCAGCCAGGACAGGGTGGAGCAGTACTTC.

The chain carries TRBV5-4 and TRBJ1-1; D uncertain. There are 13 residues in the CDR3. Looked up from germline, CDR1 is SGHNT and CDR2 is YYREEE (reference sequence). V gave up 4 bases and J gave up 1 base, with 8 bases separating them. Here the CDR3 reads CASSEIENTEAFF. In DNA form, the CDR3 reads TGTGCCAGCAGCGAAATAGAGAACACTGAAGCTTTCTTT.

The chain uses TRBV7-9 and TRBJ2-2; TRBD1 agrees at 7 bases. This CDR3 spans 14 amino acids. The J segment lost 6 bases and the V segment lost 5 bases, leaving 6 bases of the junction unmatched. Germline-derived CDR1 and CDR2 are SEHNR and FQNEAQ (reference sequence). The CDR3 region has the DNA TGTGCCAGCAGCCCTCCGACAGGGTCCGGGGAGCTGTTTTTT. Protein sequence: CASSPPTGSGELFF.

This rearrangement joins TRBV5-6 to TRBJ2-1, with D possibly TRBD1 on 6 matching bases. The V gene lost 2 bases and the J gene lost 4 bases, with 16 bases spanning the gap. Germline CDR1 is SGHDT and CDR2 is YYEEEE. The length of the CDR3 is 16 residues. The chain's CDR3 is CASSFLDRILYNEQFF. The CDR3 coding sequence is TGTGCCAGCAGCTTCTTGGACAGAATTCTATACAATGAGCAGTTCTTC.

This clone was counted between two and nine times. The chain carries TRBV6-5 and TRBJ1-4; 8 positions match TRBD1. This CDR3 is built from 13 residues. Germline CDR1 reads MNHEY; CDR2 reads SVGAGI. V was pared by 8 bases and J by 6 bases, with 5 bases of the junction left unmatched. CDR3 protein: CASGGRGHEKLFF. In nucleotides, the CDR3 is TGTGCCAGCGGGGGCAGGGGGCATGAAAAACTGTTTTTT.

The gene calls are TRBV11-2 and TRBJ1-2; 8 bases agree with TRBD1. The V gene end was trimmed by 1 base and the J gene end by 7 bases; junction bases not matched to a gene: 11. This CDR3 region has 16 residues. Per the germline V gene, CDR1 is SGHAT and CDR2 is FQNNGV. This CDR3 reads CASSLGRGRGQSGYTF. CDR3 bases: TGTGCCAGCAGCTTAGGGAGGGGCAGGGGGCAGAGTGGCTACACCTTC. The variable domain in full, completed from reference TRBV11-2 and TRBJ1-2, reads EAGVAQSPRYKIIEKRQSVAFWCNPISGHATLYWYQQILGQGPKLLIQFQNNGVVDDSQLPKDRFSAERLKGVDSTLKIQPAKLEDSAVYLCASSLGRGRGQSGYTFGSGTRLTVV.

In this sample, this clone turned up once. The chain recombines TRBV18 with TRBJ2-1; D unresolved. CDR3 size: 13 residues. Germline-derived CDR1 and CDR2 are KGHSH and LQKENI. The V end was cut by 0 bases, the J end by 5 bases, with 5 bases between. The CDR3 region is CASSPPTNNEQFF. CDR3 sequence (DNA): TGTGCCAGCTCACCACCTACTAACAATGAGCAGTTCTTC.

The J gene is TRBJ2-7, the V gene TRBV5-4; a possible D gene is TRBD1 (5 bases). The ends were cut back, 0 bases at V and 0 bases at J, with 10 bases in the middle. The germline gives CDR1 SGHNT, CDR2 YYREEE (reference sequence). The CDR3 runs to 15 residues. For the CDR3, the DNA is TGTGCCAGCAGCTTGGACAGGTCAAGCTCCTACGAGCAGTACTTC. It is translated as CASSLDRSSSYEQYF.

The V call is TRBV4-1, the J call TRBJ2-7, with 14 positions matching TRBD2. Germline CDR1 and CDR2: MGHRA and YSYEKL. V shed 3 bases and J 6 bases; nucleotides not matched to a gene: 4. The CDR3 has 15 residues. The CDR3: CASSQGLAGVIEQYF. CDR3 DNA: TGCGCCAGCAGCCAGGGACTAGCGGGAGTGATCGAGCAGTACTTC.